Given below is one T cell receptor (beta chain) in context. One junction end disagrees with the germline gene, perhaps due to a read error. A constant-region primer primed TCR beta cDNA synthesis from 450 to 550 ng of total RNA. For TCR beta, libraries were produced by three nested multiplex PCR rounds using slightly modified ARM-PCR. The study ran its first two PCR rounds for roughly 11 cycles each, using TRBV1-TRBV30 forward primers and a C-beta reverse primer. TCRdb redid the calling of the multiplex PCR reads with MiXCR, one entry per CDR3 protein. The sample records some 94,000 distinct CDR3 sequences, approximately 68% being singletons. These data are taken from a study of tumor-infiltrating lymphocytes in primary liver carcinoma. The overall study: The tumors, T1-T3 N0M0 lesions, were roughly 4.2 to 11 cm across.

This CDR3 spans 15 amino acids. Germline V lookup: CDR1 GTSNPN, CDR2 SVGIG (reference sequence). From roughly 18-30 mg of unsorted bulk tissue, DNA and RNA were co-extracted together. The study enrolled treatment-naive patients with chronic HBV infection. The chain combines TRBV30 with TRBJ1-1; D call uncertain. The sequencing sample was made of liver tumor tissue from sampling region 5. Subset indicated: tumor region T5, tumor centre. The TCR was taken from a woman in her sixties with primary liver carcinoma and hepatitis B virus infection. The CDR3 loop is CAWSPPSEANAEAFF. As DNA, the CDR3 is TGTGCCTGGAGTCCCCCTTCTGAAGCGAACGCTGAAGCTTTCTTT.